Below, 19 T cell receptor beta chains from the same sample are listed, as sequenced in a study of shared clonotypes between healthy human individuals. Method: immunoSEQ multiplex PCR; TCRdb's copy keeps in-frame clones and lacks some. The sample has 950,000 to 1,100,000 clones, 70% to 80% seen once. The sample consisted of memory CD4+ T cells from PBMCs. The subset: CD45RA-negative fraction. These TCRs come from a young man in good health. Some clones in this sample may be carry-over from other donors' samples.

This chain joins TRBV29-1 and TRBJ1-2, with D uncertain. Germline V gives CDR1 SQVTM, CDR2 ANQGSEA. Trimming removed 4 bases at V and 4 bases at J, with 13 bases between. This CDR3 is built from 13 residues. The CDR3 loop reads CSVGIGERYGYTF. The DNA for the CDR3 is TGCAGCGTTGGAATCGGGGAACGCTATGGCTACACCTTC. The whole variable domain, filled in from reference TRBV29-1 and TRBJ1-2, reads SAVISQKPSRDICQRGTSLTIQCQVDSQVTMMFWYRQQPGQSLTLIATANQGSEATYESGFVIDKFPISRPNLTFSTLTVSNMSPEDSSIYLCSVGIGERYGYTFGSGTRLTVV.

The rearrangement links TRBV25-1 to TRBJ1-2; D not certain. From germline, CDR1 is MGHDK and CDR2 SYGVNS. Trimming left V 1 base short and J 8 bases short, with 17 bases between. CDR3 length: 15 amino acids. Here the CDR3 DNA reads TGTGCCAGCAGTGAATCGATGGACGGCTTTTCAGGCTACACCTTC. This gives the protein CASSESMDGFSGYTF.

This clone was observed a single time. CDR3 residues: CASSAVQGTYGYTF. The CDR3 region has the DNA TGTGCCAGCAGCGCCGTCCAGGGTACCTATGGCTACACCTTC. This chain links TRBV5-6 with TRBJ1-2; D is possibly TRBD1 (5 bases). The germline CDR1 and CDR2 sequences are SGHDT and YYEEEE. CDR3 length equals 14 residues. V was clipped by 4 bases and J by 4 bases, with 14 bases between them.

This chain connects TRBV6-1 to TRBJ1-5; D possibly corresponds to TRBD1 (6 bases). The CDR3 has 14 amino acids. Trimming cost V 3 bases and J 7 bases, with 13 bases left between them. Germline CDR1 MNHNS, CDR2 SASEGT. The CDR3 protein is CASSDTGLLQPQHF. The CDR3 DNA is TGTGCCAGCAGTGATACAGGGCTTTTACAGCCCCAGCATTTT.

The CDR3 DNA reads as TGCGCCAGCAGCCGAAAGATAGCCCCAGGGGACACTGAAGCTTTCTTT. It specifies CASSRKIAPGDTEAFF. V gene TRBV4-3 combines with J gene TRBJ1-1; D may be TRBD1 (6 bases). Trimming pared 4 bases from V and 3 bases from J, leaving 18 bases between. The germline CDR1 and CDR2 sequences are LGHNA and YSLEER. The CDR3 contains 16 residues.

This clone occurred a few times. The chain has TRBV28 and TRBJ1-2; 9 positions match TRBD1. The CDR3 is made up of 15 amino acids. The V gene end was trimmed by 6 bases and the J gene end by 4 bases; junction bases not matched to a gene: 9. The germline V gene encodes CDR1 MDHEN and CDR2 SYDVKM. The CDR3 DNA sequence: TGTGCCAGCAGCCCACAGGGGGCGCACGGCTATGGCTACACCTTC. Its protein product is CASSPQGAHGYGYTF.

The gene calls are TRBV5-6 and TRBJ2-1, with 14 bases identical to TRBD2. Germline CDR1 SGHDT, CDR2 YYEEEE. The CDR3 runs to 16 residues. Germline trimming cut 0 bases from V and 9 bases from J; bases unmatched to any gene: 5. CDR3 DNA: TGTGCCAGCAGCTTGGGACTAGCGGGAGGGTGGGGTGAGCAGTTCTTC. Its protein product is CASSLGLAGGWGEQFF.

The chain links TRBV5-1 to TRBJ2-6, with a weak D call TRBD2 (6 bases). V was trimmed by 1 base and J by 0 bases, leaving 14 bases between them. CDR1 is SGHRS, CDR2 YFSETQ, per germline. The CDR3 contains 18 residues. The CDR3 region is CASSLRVGGSSGANVLTF. The CDR3 DNA reads TGCGCCAGCAGCTTGAGGGTCGGAGGGAGCTCTGGGGCCAACGTCCTGACTTTC.

This chain links TRBV4-3 with TRBJ2-1; D might be TRBD1 (5 bases). The CDR3 extends over 15 amino acids. V was trimmed by 0 bases and J by 7 bases, leaving 13 bases between them. Per germline, CDR1 LGHNA and CDR2 YSLEER. CDR3 protein: CASSQEGRGENEQFF. The CDR3 nucleotides are TGCGCCAGCAGCCAAGAGGGAAGGGGCGAGAATGAGCAGTTCTTC.

This chain joins TRBV5-1 and TRBJ1-2, with 7 bases identical to TRBD1. V shed 4 bases and J 8 bases; nucleotides not matched to a gene: 14. Germline loops: CDR1 SGHRS, CDR2 YFSETQ. The CDR3 is 15 residues long. CDR3 nucleotides: TGCGCCAGCAGCCCCCGACAGGGTTTCGTGAACGGCTACACCTTC. Translation: CASSPRQGFVNGYTF.

The J gene is TRBJ2-2, the V gene TRBV4-1, with D possibly TRBD2 on 5 matching bases. CDR3 length: 17 amino acids. The V end was cut by 2 bases, the J end by 1 base, with 14 bases between. Germline-derived CDR1 and CDR2 are MGHRA and YSYEKL. CDR3 protein: CASSQPGLLGNTGELFF. CDR3 sequence (DNA): TGCGCCAGCAGCCAACCCGGACTCCTGGGGAACACCGGGGAGCTGTTTTTT.

This chain connects TRBV6-1 to TRBJ2-5; 7 positions agree with TRBD2. The V gene's germline CDR1 is MNHNS and CDR2 SASEGT. V lost 1 base to trimming and J lost 5 bases; unmatched junction nucleotides: 10. The CDR3 is made up of 16 amino acids. CDR3 sequence: CASSEVPWAGVETQYF. CDR3 DNA: TGTGCCAGCAGTGAAGTGCCCTGGGCGGGAGTTGAGACCCAGTACTTC.

The V gene is TRBV30, the J gene TRBJ2-1, with D possibly TRBD2 on 7 matching bases. The germline CDR1 and CDR2 sequences are GTSNPN and SVGIG (reference sequence). The V end was cut by 4 bases, the J end by 9 bases, with 16 bases between. CDR3 length equals 13 residues. For the CDR3, the DNA is TGTGCCTGGACAACTGGGGGGGCCACTGAGCAGTTCTTC. As protein: CAWTTGGATEQFF.

The rearrangement uses TRBV7-3 and TRBJ2-5; TRBD2 agrees at 11 bases. The length of the CDR3 is 14 residues. V shed 5 bases, J shed 5 bases, and the junction held 4 bases outside the gene matches. CDR1 SGHTA and CDR2 FQGTGA come from the germline V gene. The CDR3 coding sequence is TGTGCCAGCAGCCCGGGACTAGCGGTGGAGACCCAGTACTTC. Its translation: CASSPGLAVETQYF.

The J gene is TRBJ1-2, the V gene TRBV14, with D unresolved. The germline CDR1 and CDR2 sequences are SGHDN and FVKESK. Trimming left V 0 bases short and J 8 bases short, with 13 bases between. CDR3 length: 14 residues. This chain's CDR3 is CASSQDSHLGGYTF. CDR3 nucleotides: TGTGCCAGCAGCCAAGATTCTCACTTGGGCGGCTACACCTTC.

The CDR3 DNA sequence: TGTGCCAGCAGTTATGCCGGGACAGGAGGAGAAGCTTTCTTT. Translation gives CASSYAGTGGEAFF. The chain couples TRBV6-5 to TRBJ1-1; TRBD1 aligns across 8 bases. V lost 3 bases and J lost 8; bases outside the gene matches: 8. Germline V lookup: CDR1 MNHEY, CDR2 SVGAGI. The CDR3 totals 14 residues.

The genes are TRBV7-9 and TRBJ2-5; D might be TRBD1 (5 bases). V dropped 5 bases and J dropped 7 bases, with 23 bases sitting between them. Germline V gene sequence: CDR1 SEHNR, CDR2 FQNEAQ (reference sequence). This CDR3 has 16 amino acids. CDR3 coding DNA: TGTGCCAGCAGCCCCCCCCAGGGCCAGCGTGGACGGACCCAGTACTTC. Amino acid sequence: CASSPPQGQRGRTQYF.

The count of this clone is one. The rearrangement uses TRBV4-1 and TRBJ1-1, with D hard to call. The V and J ends lost 4 bases and 10 bases respectively, with 19 bases between them. This CDR3 contains 14 residues. Germline V gene data show CDR1 as MGHRA and CDR2 as YSYEKL. The CDR3 is CASSPAGQRNGAFF. CDR3 DNA sequence: TGCGCCAGCAGCCCAGCTGGGCAGCGCAATGGAGCTTTCTTT.

V usage is TRBV5-6 and J usage is TRBJ2-7; a weak D match, TRBD1 (5 bases). The J call is doubtful: the DNA matches TRBJ2-5 better. Germline V CDR1 and CDR2: SGHDT, YYEEEE. The CDR3 length is 14 residues. The CDR3 DNA sequence: TGTGCCAGCAGCTCTCCGTCAGGGTTGGAGACCCAGTACTTC. Amino acid sequence: CASSSPSGLETQYF.